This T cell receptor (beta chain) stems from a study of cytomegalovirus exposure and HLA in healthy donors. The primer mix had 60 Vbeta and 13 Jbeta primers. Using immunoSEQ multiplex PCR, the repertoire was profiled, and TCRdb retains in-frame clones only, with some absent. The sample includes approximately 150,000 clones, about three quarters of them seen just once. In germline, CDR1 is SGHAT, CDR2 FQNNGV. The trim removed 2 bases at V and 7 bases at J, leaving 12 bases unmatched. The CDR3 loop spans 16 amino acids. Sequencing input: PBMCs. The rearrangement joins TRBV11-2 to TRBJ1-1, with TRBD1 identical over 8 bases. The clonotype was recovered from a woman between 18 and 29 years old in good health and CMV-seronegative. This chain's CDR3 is CASSLIGQGVNFEAFF. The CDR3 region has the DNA TGTGCCAGCAGCTTAATAGGACAGGGCGTTAATTTTGAAGCTTTCTTT. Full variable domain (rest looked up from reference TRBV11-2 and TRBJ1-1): EAGVAQSPRYKIIEKRQSVAFWCNPISGHATLYWYQQILGQGPKLLIQFQNNGVVDDSQLPKDRFSAERLKGVDSTLKIQPAKLEDSAVYLCASSLIGQGVNFEAFFGQGTRLTVV.